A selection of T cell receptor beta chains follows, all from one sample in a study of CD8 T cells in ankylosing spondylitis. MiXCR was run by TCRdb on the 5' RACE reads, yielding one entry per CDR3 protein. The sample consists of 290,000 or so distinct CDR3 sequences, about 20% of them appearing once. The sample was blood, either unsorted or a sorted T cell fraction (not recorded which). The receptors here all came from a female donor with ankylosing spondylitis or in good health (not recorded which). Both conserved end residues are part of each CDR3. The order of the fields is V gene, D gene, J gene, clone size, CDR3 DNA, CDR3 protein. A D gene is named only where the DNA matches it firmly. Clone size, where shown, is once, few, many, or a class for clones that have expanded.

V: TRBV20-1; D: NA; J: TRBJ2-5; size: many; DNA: TGCAGTGCCGTAGCGGATATCCAAGAGACCCAGTACTTC; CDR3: CSAVADIQETQYF
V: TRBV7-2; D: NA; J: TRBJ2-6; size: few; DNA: TGTGCCAGCAGCTTCGGCGGCGTGCCTGGGGCCAACGTCCTGACTTTC; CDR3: CASSFGGVPGANVLTF
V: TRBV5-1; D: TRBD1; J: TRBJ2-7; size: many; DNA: TGCGCCAGCAGCGAAGGACAGGGGTTCGACGAGCAGTACTTC; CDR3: CASSEGQGFDEQYF
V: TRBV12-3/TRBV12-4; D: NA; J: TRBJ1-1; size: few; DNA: TGTGCCAGCAGCCTGAGAAGGGGTGGAACTGAAGCTTTCTTT; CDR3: CASSLRRGGTEAFF
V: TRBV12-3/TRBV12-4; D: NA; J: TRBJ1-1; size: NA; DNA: TGTGCCAGCAGCTCAACCACCTGGAAGAACACTGAAGCTTTCTTT; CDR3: CASSSTTWKNTEAFF
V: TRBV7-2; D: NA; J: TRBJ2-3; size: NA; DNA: TGTGCCAGCAGCTTAGTGGGCTACTCTAGCACAGATACGCAGTATTTT; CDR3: CASSLVGYSSTDTQYF
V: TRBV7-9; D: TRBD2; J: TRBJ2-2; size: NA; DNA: TGTTCCAGCAGCCGCGGGGGGGGATTCACCGGGGAGCTGTTTTTT; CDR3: CSSSRGGGFTGELFF
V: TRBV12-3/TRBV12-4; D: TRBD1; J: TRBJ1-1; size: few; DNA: TGTGCCAGCAGTTCAGGACAGGCCAACACTGAAGCTTTCTTT; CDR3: CASSSGQANTEAFF
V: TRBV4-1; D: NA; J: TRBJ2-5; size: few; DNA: TGCGCCAGCAGCCGGACAGACCTTCTTGAGACCCAGTACTTC; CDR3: CASSRTDLLETQYF
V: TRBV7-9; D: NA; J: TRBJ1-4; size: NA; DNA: TGTGCCAGCAGTCAATCGGGGGGCGAAAAACTGTTTTTT; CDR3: CASSQSGGEKLFF
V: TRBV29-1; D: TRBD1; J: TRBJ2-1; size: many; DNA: TGCAGCGTTGAAGAAAGAGGGACAGGTGGGGTAGGGGCCTACAATGAGCAGTTCTTC; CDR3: CSVEERGTGGVGAYNEQFF
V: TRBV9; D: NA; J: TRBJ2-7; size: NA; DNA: TGTGCCAGCAGCGTGGGGCAGGGTCATTACGAGCAGTACTTC; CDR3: CASSVGQGHYEQYF
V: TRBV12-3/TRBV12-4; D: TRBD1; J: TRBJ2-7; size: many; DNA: TGTGCCAGCAGCCTAAAATCAGGGGGCAGAATCCACGAGCAGTACTTC; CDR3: CASSLKSGGRIHEQYF
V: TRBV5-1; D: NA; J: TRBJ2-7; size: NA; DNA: TGCGCCAGCAGCTTGAATGGACTACCACCCTACGAGCAGTACTTC; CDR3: CASSLNGLPPYEQYF
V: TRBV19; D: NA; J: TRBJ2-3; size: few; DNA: TGTGCCAGTAGTGTAGGGCCCTACACAGATACGCAGTATTTT; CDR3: CASSVGPYTDTQYF
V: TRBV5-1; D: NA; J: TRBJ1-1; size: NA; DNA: TGCGCCAGCAGCTTGGTCTTCTCAAGGGGCAGGGAAATGAACACTGAAGCTTTCTTT; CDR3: CASSLVFSRGREMNTEAFF
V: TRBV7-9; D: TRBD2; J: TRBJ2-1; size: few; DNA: TGTGCCAGCAGAATAGGACTAGCGGGAGTGGATGAGCAGTTCTTC; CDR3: CASRIGLAGVDEQFF
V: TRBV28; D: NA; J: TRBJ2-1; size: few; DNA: TGTGCCAGCAGCCCCTTCATAGGCAATGAGCAGTTCTTC; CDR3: CASSPFIGNEQFF
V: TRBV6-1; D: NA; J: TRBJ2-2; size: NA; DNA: TGTGCCAGCAGATCAAGAAGCGGATGGGGGGAGCTGTTTTTT; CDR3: CASRSRSGWGELFF
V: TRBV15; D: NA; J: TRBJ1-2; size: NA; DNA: TGTGCCACCAGCAGAGACGGGCAGGGACTTGGCTACACCTTC; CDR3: CATSRDGQGLGYTF
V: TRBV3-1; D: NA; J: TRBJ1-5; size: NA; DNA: TGTGCCAGCAGCCGGTCAGCAGCCGGGGGCAATCAGCCCCAGCATTTT; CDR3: CASSRSAAGGNQPQHF
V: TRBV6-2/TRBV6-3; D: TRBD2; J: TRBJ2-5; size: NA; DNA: TGTGCCAGCAGCCCCGGACTAGCGGGAGGGGTGGGAGAGACCCAGTACTTC; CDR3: CASSPGLAGGVGETQYF
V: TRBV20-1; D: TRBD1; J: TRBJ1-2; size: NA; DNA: TGCAGTGCTAGGGAATCAGGGGGCAGACTTGGCTACACCTTC; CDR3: CSARESGGRLGYTF
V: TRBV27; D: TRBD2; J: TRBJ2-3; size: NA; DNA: TGTGCCAGCAGTTTTTTTCTAGCGGGAGAAGATACGCAGTATTTT; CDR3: CASSFFLAGEDTQYF